The 17 T cell receptor beta chains listed next were all sequenced from one sample in a study of glioma-infiltrating T cells. The iRepertoire nested amplicon-rescue multiplex PCR amplified TCR alpha and beta CDR3s from RNA. TCRdb re-analysed the multiplex PCR reads in MiXCR, keeping a single row per CDR3 protein. The data contain about 180,000 distinct CDR3 sequences, more than 35% of them seen just once; the ten biggest clones take up 5.2%. The specimen was glioma tissue, nonneoplastic brain tissue, or PBMCs (not recorded which). The origin of the receptors is a human donor with low-grade glioma or glioblastoma, undergoing nonglioma brain surgery, or in good health (not recorded which).

On this clonotype: It may be a read error: a sequence one base away is much more abundant. The rearrangement joins TRBV11-2 to TRBJ1-5; D perhaps matches TRBD1 (6 bases). Trimming cost V 5 bases and J 3 bases, with 17 bases left between them. This CDR3 has 16 residues. Germline lookup yields CDR1 SGHAT and CDR2 FQNNGV. The DNA for the CDR3 is TGTGCCAGCAGCCCTCTCAGGGGTTTTCTCAATCAGCCCCAGCATTTT. This sequence encodes CASSPLRGFLNQPQHF.

This chain uses TRBV29-1 with TRBJ2-7; D remains ambiguous. The CDR3 has 13 residues. The germline gives CDR1 SQVTM, CDR2 ANQGSEA. Trimming took 1 base from V and 3 from J, leaving 10 bases between them. The CDR3, as DNA: TGCAGCGTTGAAGGGGTCGGTTGCTACGAGCAGTACTTC. This encodes CSVEGVGCYEQYF.

This clonotype was seen only once. This chain connects TRBV2 to TRBJ2-3; 8 bases fit TRBD2. Germline V lookup: CDR1 SNHLY, CDR2 FYNNEI. The CDR3 loop spans 16 amino acids. V lost 1 base to trimming and J lost 2 bases; unmatched junction nucleotides: 5. CDR3 nucleotides: TGTGCCAGCAGTGAAGACACTAGCGGATACACAGATACGCAGTATTTT. Translating it yields CASSEDTSGYTDTQYF.

Ten or more counts support this clonotype. CDR3 sequence (DNA): TGCAGTGCGGCCGAAGGGACGACAGATACGCAGTATTTT. It yields the protein CSAAEGTTDTQYF. The chain couples TRBV20-1 to TRBJ2-3, with D possibly called TRBD1 or TRBD2 (5 bases each). The germline CDR1 and CDR2 sequences are DFQATT and SNEGSKA (reference sequence). CDR3 size: 13 residues. V lost 6 bases to trimming and J lost 3 bases, with 13 bases between them.

Worth noting for this clonotype: This clone may be a read error of a much larger clone one base away. The chain carries TRBV20-1 and TRBJ2-7; D is unclear. The germline V and J ends were trimmed by 4 bases and 2 bases, with 18 bases remaining between them. The CDR3 covers 15 residues. CDR1 DFQATT and CDR2 SNEGSKA come from the germline V gene (reference sequence). In DNA form, the CDR3 reads TGCAGTGCTAAAGATCTTGGCGCTACAACCTACGAGCAGTACTTC. It translates to CSAKDLGATTYEQYF.

About this clonotype itself: A much larger clone lies a single base off, so this may be a read error. The genes are TRBV10-2 and TRBJ2-1; D remains unclear. There are 11 residues in the CDR3. CDR1 and CDR2 from the germline V gene are WSHSY and SAAADI. The CDR3 DNA follows: TGTGCCGCAGTGACCTACAATGAGCAGTTCTTC. Amino acid sequence: CAAVTYNEQFF.

Concerning this clonotype: The junction departs from the called germline gene at one end, perhaps through a read error. J is TRBJ2-3 and V is TRBV6-1; D may be TRBD2 (5 bases). Germline lookup yields CDR1 MNHNS and CDR2 SASEGT. The CDR3 is 15 residues long. The CDR3, as DNA: TGTGCCAGCAGGGCGGAGCGGATAAGCAGAGATAAGCAGTATTTT. It translates to CASRAERISRDKQYF.

The CDR3 nucleotides read TGCAGTGCTGACGCGCCCGCCAGCTACGAGCAGTACTTC. The encoded protein is CSADAPASYEQYF. The J gene is TRBJ2-7, the V gene TRBV20-1; D not certain. The CDR3 has 13 amino acids. The V and J ends lost 5 bases and 3 bases respectively, with 14 bases between them. Germline loops: CDR1 DFQATT, CDR2 SNEGSKA (reference sequence).

As regards this clonotype: The junction does not match germline at one end; this may be a read error. The chain employs TRBV25-1 and TRBJ1-5; D unresolved. Germline values: CDR1 MGHDK, CDR2 SYGVNS. This CDR3 has 14 amino acids. The CDR3 region is CARSEWKVGQPQHF. CDR3 bases: TGTGCCAGAAGTGAATGGAAAGTGGGTCAGCCACAGCATTTT. Looking up the rest from reference TRBV25-1 and TRBJ1-5 gives the full variable domain: EADIYQTPRYLVIGTGKKITLECSQTMGHDKMYWYQQDPGMELHLIHYSYGVNSTEKGDLSSESTVSRIRTEHFPLTLESARPSHTSQYLCARSEWKVGQPQHFGDGTRLSIL.

Turning to this clonotype: This may stem from a read error, because a much larger clone lies one nucleotide away. V usage is TRBV28 and J usage is TRBJ2-1; D might be TRBD2 (6 bases). CDR1 MDHEN and CDR2 SYDVKM come from the germline V gene. V lost 9 bases, J lost 4 bases, and 13 bases lay in between. The CDR3 extends over 13 amino acids. The CDR3, as DNA: TGTGCCAGAAGTAGGGACTTATACAATGAGCAGTTCTTC. It translates to CARSRDLYNEQFF.

The chain employs TRBV7-2 and TRBJ2-7; no reliable D call. With 5 bases removed from V and 5 bases from J, the gap between germline ends came to 10 bases. The germline V gene has CDR1 SGHTA and CDR2 FQGNSA. The CDR3 has 12 residues. The CDR3 bases are TGTGCCAGCAGCGAAGACTTCGACGAGCAGTACTTC. Translated: CASSEDFDEQYF.

A remark on this clonotype: A much larger clone differs by one base, so this may be a read error. The chain carries TRBV28 and TRBJ2-7; 11 bases align to TRBD2. The V segment lost 5 bases and the J segment 6 bases; nucleotides outside the gene matches: 12. The CDR3 is 16 amino acids. The germline V gene has CDR1 MDHEN and CDR2 SYDVKM. CDR3 region: CASSHLAGGYQGEQYF. The CDR3 DNA follows: TGTGCCAGCAGTCACTTAGCGGGAGGGTATCAGGGCGAGCAGTACTTC.

Regarding this clonotype: The CDR3 ends on some other residue instead of the conserved phenylalanine or tryptophan, so this is likely a read error. DNA of the CDR3: TGTGCCAGTACCGGGACTAGCGGGATCGGTGAGCAGTTCTTA. It is translated as CASTGTSGIGEQFL. The rearrangement joins TRBV3-1 to TRBJ2-1, with 13 bases identical to TRBD2. CDR1 LGHDT and CDR2 YNNKEL come from the germline V gene (reference sequence). J lost 9 bases, V lost 9 bases, and 8 bases had no gene match. This CDR3 spans 14 amino acids.

The chain combines TRBV12-3 or TRBV12-4 with TRBJ2-3; 7 bases are a match to TRBD2. The CDR3 loop spans 14 amino acids. Losses at the gene ends were 8 bases for V and 5 bases for J; bases not matched to a gene: 10. The CDR3, as DNA: TGTGCCAGCTTAAGCGGGATGGCAGTAGATACGCAGTATTTT. It yields the protein CASLSGMAVDTQYF.

This clonotype was recorded a few times. The gene calls are TRBV4-2 and TRBJ1-1; maybe TRBD1 (5 bases). Germline CDR1 and CDR2: LGHNA and YNFKEQ. Trimming cost V 0 bases and J 4 bases, with 12 bases left between them. CDR3 length equals 15 residues. The CDR3 DNA reads TGTGCCAGCAGCCAAGATCTTGGGGGACGCACTGAAGCTTTCTTT. Translated, it gives CASSQDLGGRTEAFF.

This clonotype was seen more than once but under ten times. The gene calls are TRBV18 and TRBJ2-1; D unresolved. The germline V gene encodes CDR1 KGHSH and CDR2 LQKENI. CDR3 length: 15 amino acids. The ends were cut back, 5 bases at V and 9 bases at J, with 20 bases in the middle. This chain's CDR3 is CASSSETQRSSEQFF. In DNA form, the CDR3 reads TGTGCCAGCTCATCAGAAACACAGAGGTCGAGTGAGCAGTTCTTC.

The rearrangement joins TRBV19 to TRBJ2-3; 11 bases fit TRBD1. The CDR3 is 15 amino acids. V dropped 5 bases and J dropped 4; count of bases not matched to a gene: 5. CDR1 and CDR2 from the germline V gene are LNHDA and SQIVND (reference sequence). CDR3 region: CASSHQDRGPDTQYF. The CDR3 bases are TGTGCCAGTAGTCACCAGGACAGGGGGCCAGATACGCAGTATTTT.